These 13 T cell receptor beta chains were all obtained from the same sample, sequenced in a study of blood T cell repertoires in COVID-19. Repertoires were generated with immunoSEQ multiplex PCR, while TCRdb's copy carries only in-frame clones and drops some. The sample records about 170,000 clones, 80% to 85% being singletons. The source material was peripheral blood. Receptors were obtained from a woman in her sixties or seventies with acute or convalescent COVID-19.

The chain recombines TRBV6-2 or TRBV6-3 with TRBJ1-2; D uncertain. V was trimmed by 1 base and J by 0 bases, leaving 18 bases between them. In germline, CDR1 is MNHEY, CDR2 SVGEGT. This CDR3 contains 18 residues. The CDR3 protein is CASSYWFKLAQANYGYTF. CDR3 nucleotide sequence: TGTGCCAGCAGTTACTGGTTTAAGTTGGCCCAAGCTAACTATGGCTACACCTTC.

This clone has a single count. The rearrangement joins TRBV6-5 to TRBJ1-3; D call uncertain. V gave up 8 bases and J gave up 8 bases, with 16 bases separating them. This CDR3 is 13 amino acids long. Per the germline V gene, CDR1 is MNHEY and CDR2 is SVGAGI. The CDR3 region has the DNA TGTGCCAGCGTGAGGGCCTCTGGGGACACCATATATTTT. It encodes CASVRASGDTIYF.

The chain joins TRBV9 to TRBJ1-2; 7 bases fit TRBD1. V was pared by 3 bases and J by 8 bases, with 7 bases of the junction left unmatched. Per germline, CDR1 SGDLS and CDR2 YYNGEE. The CDR3 sequence is 13 residues long. The CDR3 coding sequence is TGTGCCAGCAGCGGACAGGGTTTTGAGGGCTACACCTTC. This encodes CASSGQGFEGYTF.

This clone has only a few counts. This rearrangement joins TRBV2 to TRBJ1-2; no clear D gene. This CDR3 comprises 12 residues. V lost 5 bases, J lost 6 bases, and 10 bases lay in between. Germline V gene data show CDR1 as SNHLY and CDR2 as FYNNEI. CDR3: CASSRREHGYTF. As DNA, the CDR3 is TGTGCCAGCAGTCGTAGGGAGCATGGCTACACCTTC.

The chain combines TRBV4-2 with TRBJ1-5; D remains ambiguous. CDR3 length: 15 amino acids. Germline CDR1 LGHNA, CDR2 YNFKEQ. V lost 0 bases and J lost 2, with 8 bases in between. The CDR3 DNA follows: TGTGCCAGCAGCCAAGATTGGGCCGGCAATCAGCCCCAGCATTTT. Protein: CASSQDWAGNQPQHF.

The table lists this clone with a count of one. The chain is built from TRBV6-6 and TRBJ2-2; 7 nucleotides agree with TRBD1. This CDR3 is 15 amino acids long. Unmatched junction bases numbered 1, after V lost 2 bases and J lost 1 base. Per the germline V gene, CDR1 is MNHNY and CDR2 is SVGAGI (reference sequence). The CDR3 protein is CASSYRTGNTGELFF. CDR3 sequence (DNA): TGTGCCAGCAGTTACCGGACAGGGAACACCGGGGAGCTGTTTTTT.

As for this clone: Relative to the germline gene, one junction end is altered; a read error may explain this. V and J are TRBV7-7 and TRBJ2-5; 8 bases line up with TRBD2. This CDR3 is 14 amino acids long. Germline V gives CDR1 SSHAT, CDR2 FNYEAQ (reference sequence). The chain's CDR3 is CASSTRSGAETQYF. The CDR3 region has the DNA TGTGCTAGCAGCACCCGTAGCGGGGCAGAGACCCAGTACTTC.

V and J are TRBV6-1 and TRBJ2-3, with TRBD2 matching 11 bases. V was clipped by 2 bases and J by 4 bases; unmatched bases: 8. Germline V gene lookup returns CDR1 MNHNS and CDR2 SASEGT. The CDR3 is 17 amino acids. CDR3 residues: CASSEYGSSGGPDTQYF. The DNA for the CDR3 is TGTGCCAGCAGTGAATATGGGTCTAGCGGGGGGCCAGATACGCAGTATTTT.

The rearrangement joins TRBV11-2 to TRBJ2-7, with TRBD1 matching over 8 bases. Looked up from germline, CDR1 is SGHAT and CDR2 is FQNNGV. The CDR3 extends over 14 amino acids. With 7 bases clipped from V and 2 bases from J, the junction kept 7 bases outside the gene matches. The CDR3 DNA reads as TGTGCCAGCACCTCAGGGGGCGGCCCCTACGAGCAGTACTTC. Protein: CASTSGGGPYEQYF.

Here the CDR3 reads CASSVATGGGYGYTF. CDR3 bases: TGTGCCAGCAGCGTAGCTACCGGGGGGGGCTATGGCTACACCTTC. V usage is TRBV9 and J usage is TRBJ1-2; a weak D match, TRBD1 (5 bases). CDR3 length: 15 amino acids. In germline, CDR1 is SGDLS, CDR2 YYNGEE. Between the trimmed V and J ends, which lost 0 bases and 4 bases, there was a span of 13 bases. Together with reference TRBV9 and TRBJ1-2, the CDR3 gives the full variable domain: DSGVTQTPKHLITATGQRVTLRCSPRSGDLSVYWYQQSLDQGLQFLIQYYNGEERAKGNILERFSAQQFPDLHSELNLSSLELGDSALYFCASSVATGGGYGYTFGSGTRLTVV.

The chain links TRBV5-6 to TRBJ2-6, with 10 bases fitting TRBD1. Trimming took 4 bases from V and 4 from J; bases not matched to a gene: 8. The CDR3 contains 17 residues. CDR1 is SGHDT, CDR2 YYEEEE, per germline. CDR3 sequence reads: CASSPGQGQSGANVLTF. In DNA, the CDR3 is TGTGCCAGCAGCCCGGGACAGGGGCAGTCCGGGGCCAACGTCCTGACTTTC.

The chain recombines TRBV2 with TRBJ1-5; unclear D gene. Germline V gene sequence: CDR1 SNHLY, CDR2 FYNNEI. The CDR3 extends over 14 amino acids. V lost 7 bases and J 3 bases, leaving 13 bases between the germline ends. The CDR3 bases are TGTGCCAGCACCCAAAACCGAGACAATCAGCCCCAGCATTTT. Its translation: CASTQNRDNQPQHF. Full variable domain (remainder filled in from reference TRBV2 and TRBJ1-5): EPEVTQTPSHQVTQMGQEVILRCVPISNHLYFYWYRQILGQKVEFLVSFYNNEISEKSEIFDDQFSVERPDGSNFTLKIRSTKLEDSAMYFCASTQNRDNQPQHFGDGTRLSIL.

This rearrangement joins TRBV7-2 to TRBJ2-7; maybe TRBD2 (5 bases). V shed 2 bases and J shed 6 bases, with 11 bases lying between them. CDR1 SGHTA and CDR2 FQGNSA come from the germline V gene. The CDR3 extends over 13 amino acids. CDR3 bases: TGTGCCAGCAGCTTATGGGCGGGTGGCGAGCAGTACTTC. Translated, it gives CASSLWAGGEQYF.